This TCR beta chain derives from a study of T-cell reconstitution after alpha-beta-depleted transplantation in children. This clonotype was counted at least ten times. Its antigen is unknown. Findings of the study overall: T-cell counts and diversity at one year following transplant were attributed mainly to newly produced T cells. Expanded clones from the graft, numbering several hundred, reportedly supplied alpha-beta T cells about two months after transplant. From surviving recipient T cells and thymic progenitors came the high day-60 TCRbeta diversity observed in some patients.

This sample's TCRbeta library carried unique molecular identifier barcodes. MiXCR, applied by TCRdb to the PCR reads, yields one record per CDR3 protein. The table has about 240,000 distinct CDR3 sequences, 25% seen once. Sequencing used PBMCs, obtained before TCRalphabeta/CD19-depleted stem cell transplant. The TCR originated in a girl aged 2-10 years with Fanconi anemia, due to receive a stem cell transplant.

CDR3 amino acids: CASTTVGDRVGEQYF. CDR3 bases: TGCGCCAGCACTACGGTCGGGGACAGGGTTGGCGAGCAGTACTTC. The chain recombines TRBV5-1 with TRBJ2-7; 9 positions match TRBD1. Germline V gene sequence: CDR1 SGHRS, CDR2 YFSETQ. The CDR3 has 15 residues. J was trimmed by 6 bases and V by 6 bases; bases with no gene match: 13.